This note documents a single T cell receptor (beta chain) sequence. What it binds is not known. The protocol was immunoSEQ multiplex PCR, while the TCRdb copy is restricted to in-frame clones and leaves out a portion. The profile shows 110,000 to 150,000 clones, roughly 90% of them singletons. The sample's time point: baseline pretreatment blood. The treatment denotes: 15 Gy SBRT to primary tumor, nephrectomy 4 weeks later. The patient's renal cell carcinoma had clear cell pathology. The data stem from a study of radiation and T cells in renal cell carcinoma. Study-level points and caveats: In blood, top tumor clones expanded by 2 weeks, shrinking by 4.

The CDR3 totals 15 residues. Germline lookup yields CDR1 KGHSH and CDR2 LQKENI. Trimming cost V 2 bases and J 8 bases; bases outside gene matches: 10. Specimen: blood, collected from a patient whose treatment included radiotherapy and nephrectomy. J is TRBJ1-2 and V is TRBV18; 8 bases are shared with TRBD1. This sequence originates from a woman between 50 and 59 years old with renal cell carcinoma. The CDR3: CASSPAGGHLGGYTF. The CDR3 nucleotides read TGTGCCAGCTCACCAGCAGGGGGCCATTTAGGAGGCTACACCTTC.